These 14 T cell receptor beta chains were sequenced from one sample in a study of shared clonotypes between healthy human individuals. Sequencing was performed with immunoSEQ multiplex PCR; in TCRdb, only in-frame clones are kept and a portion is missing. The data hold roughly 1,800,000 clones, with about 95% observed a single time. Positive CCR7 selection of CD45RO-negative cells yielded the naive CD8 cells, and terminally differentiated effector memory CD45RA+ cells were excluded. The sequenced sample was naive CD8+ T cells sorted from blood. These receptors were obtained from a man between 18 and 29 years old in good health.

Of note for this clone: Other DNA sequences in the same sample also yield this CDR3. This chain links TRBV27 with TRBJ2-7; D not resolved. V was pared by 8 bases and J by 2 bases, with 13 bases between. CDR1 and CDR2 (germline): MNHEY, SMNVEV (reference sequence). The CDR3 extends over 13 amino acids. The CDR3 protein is CASSGLGTYEQYF. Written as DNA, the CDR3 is TGTGCCAGCTCTGGGTTAGGGACCTACGAGCAGTACTTC.

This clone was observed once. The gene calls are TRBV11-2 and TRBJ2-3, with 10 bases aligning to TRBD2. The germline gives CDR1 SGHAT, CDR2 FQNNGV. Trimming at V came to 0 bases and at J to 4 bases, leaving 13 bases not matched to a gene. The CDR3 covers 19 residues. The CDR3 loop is CASSLDPQREGYRADTQYF. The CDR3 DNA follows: TGTGCCAGCAGCTTAGATCCCCAGCGGGAGGGATATCGGGCAGATACGCAGTATTTT.

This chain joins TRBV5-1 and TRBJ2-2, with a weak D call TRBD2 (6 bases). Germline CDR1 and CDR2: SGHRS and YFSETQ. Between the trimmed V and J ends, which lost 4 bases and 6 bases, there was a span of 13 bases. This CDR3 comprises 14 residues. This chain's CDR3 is CASSGSGGAGELFF. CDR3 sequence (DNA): TGCGCCAGCAGCGGATCGGGCGGGGCCGGGGAGCTGTTTTTT.

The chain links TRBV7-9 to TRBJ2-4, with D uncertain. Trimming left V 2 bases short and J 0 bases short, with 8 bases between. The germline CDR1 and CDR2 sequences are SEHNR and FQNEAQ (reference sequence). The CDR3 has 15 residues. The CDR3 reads CASSLSLGAKNIQYF. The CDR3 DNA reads TGTGCCAGCAGCTTATCTCTGGGAGCCAAAAACATTCAGTACTTC. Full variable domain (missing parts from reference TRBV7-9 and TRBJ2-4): DTGVSQNPRHKITKRGQNVTFRCDPISEHNRLYWYRQTLGQGPEFLTYFQNEAQLEKSRLLSDRFSAERPKGSFSTLEIQRTEQGDSAMYLCASSLSLGAKNIQYFGAGTRLSVL.

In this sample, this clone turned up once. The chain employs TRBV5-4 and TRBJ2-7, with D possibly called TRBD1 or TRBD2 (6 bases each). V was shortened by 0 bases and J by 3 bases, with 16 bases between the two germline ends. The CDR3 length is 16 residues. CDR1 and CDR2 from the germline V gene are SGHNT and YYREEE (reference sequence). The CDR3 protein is CASSLEGGFGYYEQYF. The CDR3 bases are TGTGCCAGCAGCTTGGAAGGGGGGTTTGGGTACTACGAGCAGTACTTC.

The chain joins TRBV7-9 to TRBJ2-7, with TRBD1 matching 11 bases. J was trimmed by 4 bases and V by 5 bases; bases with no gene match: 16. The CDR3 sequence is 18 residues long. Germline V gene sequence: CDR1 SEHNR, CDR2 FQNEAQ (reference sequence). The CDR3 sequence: CASSAPRTGGYPAYEQYF. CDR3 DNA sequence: TGTGCCAGCAGCGCACCCAGGACAGGGGGCTATCCGGCGTACGAGCAGTACTTC.

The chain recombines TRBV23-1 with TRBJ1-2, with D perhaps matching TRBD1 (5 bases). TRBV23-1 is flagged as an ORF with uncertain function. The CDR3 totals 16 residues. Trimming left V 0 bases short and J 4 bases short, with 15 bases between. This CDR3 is CASSQSLRGLGYGYTF. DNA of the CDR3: TGCGCCAGCAGTCAATCGCTAAGGGGATTGGGCTATGGCTACACCTTC.

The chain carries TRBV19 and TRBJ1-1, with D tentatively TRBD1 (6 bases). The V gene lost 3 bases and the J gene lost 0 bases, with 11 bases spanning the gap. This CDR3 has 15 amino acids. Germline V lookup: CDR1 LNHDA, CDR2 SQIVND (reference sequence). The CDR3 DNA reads TGTGCCAGTAGTATGAATCAGGGGATGAACACTGAAGCTTTCTTT. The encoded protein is CASSMNQGMNTEAFF.

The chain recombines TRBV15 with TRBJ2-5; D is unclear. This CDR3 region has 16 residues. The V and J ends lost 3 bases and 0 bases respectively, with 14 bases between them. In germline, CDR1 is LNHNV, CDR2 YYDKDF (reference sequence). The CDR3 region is CATSSALGVDQETQYF. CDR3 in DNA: TGTGCCACCAGCAGTGCCCTTGGGGTTGACCAAGAGACCCAGTACTTC.

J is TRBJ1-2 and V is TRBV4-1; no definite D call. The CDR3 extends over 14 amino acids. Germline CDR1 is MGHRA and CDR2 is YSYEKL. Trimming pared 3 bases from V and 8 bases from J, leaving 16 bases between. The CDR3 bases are TGCGCCAGCAGCCATGTTGACTTGGCGGGGGGCTACACCTTC. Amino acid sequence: CASSHVDLAGGYTF.

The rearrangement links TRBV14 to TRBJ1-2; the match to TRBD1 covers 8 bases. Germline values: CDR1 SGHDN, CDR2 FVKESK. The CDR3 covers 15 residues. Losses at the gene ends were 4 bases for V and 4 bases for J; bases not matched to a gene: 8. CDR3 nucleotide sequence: TGTGCCAGCAGCCTTGGGACAGGCATACTCTATGGCTACACCTTC. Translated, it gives CASSLGTGILYGYTF. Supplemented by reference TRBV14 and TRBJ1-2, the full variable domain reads EAGVTQFPSHSVIEKGQTVTLRCDPISGHDNLYWYRRVMGKEIKFLLHFVKESKQDESGMPNNRFLAERTGGTYSTLKVQPAELEDSGVYFCASSLGTGILYGYTFGSGTRLTVV.

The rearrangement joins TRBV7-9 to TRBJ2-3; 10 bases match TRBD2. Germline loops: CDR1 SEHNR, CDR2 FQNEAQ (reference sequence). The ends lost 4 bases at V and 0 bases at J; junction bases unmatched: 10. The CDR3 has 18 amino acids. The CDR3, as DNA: TGTGCCAGCAGCTATGAGCCTAGCGGGGGATCTAGCACAGATACGCAGTATTTT. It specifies CASSYEPSGGSSTDTQYF. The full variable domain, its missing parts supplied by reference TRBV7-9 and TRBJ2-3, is DTGVSQNPRHKITKRGQNVTFRCDPISEHNRLYWYRQTLGQGPEFLTYFQNEAQLEKSRLLSDRFSAERPKGSFSTLEIQRTEQGDSAMYLCASSYEPSGGSSTDTQYFGPGTRLTVL.

The CDR3 nucleotides are TGCGCCAGCAGCCAAGGGAATGGATATGGCTACACCTTC. It yields the protein CASSQGNGYGYTF. This sequence joins TRBV4-3 and TRBJ1-2; D gene uncertain. V was cut by 1 base and J by 5 bases, with 8 bases left in between. Germline V gene sequence: CDR1 LGHNA, CDR2 YSLEER. This CDR3 region has 13 residues.

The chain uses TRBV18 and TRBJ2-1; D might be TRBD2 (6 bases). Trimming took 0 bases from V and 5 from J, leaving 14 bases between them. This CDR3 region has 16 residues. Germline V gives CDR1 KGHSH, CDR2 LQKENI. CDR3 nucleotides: TGTGCCAGCTCACCACCGAAGGGGACTCTACACAATGAGCAGTTCTTC. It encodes CASSPPKGTLHNEQFF.